The clone carrying this T cell receptor (beta chain) came up many times. These data come from a study of blood T cells in healthy people across ages. This CDR3 spans 12 amino acids. Per germline, CDR1 SGHRS and CDR2 YFSETQ. V was trimmed by 5 bases and J by 6 bases, leaving 9 bases between them. A J-beta primer mix and a sample-barcoded 5' primer were used in a second PCR of roughly 6 to 11 cycles. TCRdb reprocessed the 5' RACE reads with MiXCR, giving one entry per CDR3 protein. This table has some 790,000 distinct CDR3 sequences, around 30% appearing once. This TCR was sampled from a woman older than 75 in good health. The sequenced material came from blood. The chain is built from TRBV5-1 and TRBJ2-1, with D uncertain. DNA for the CDR3: TGCGCCAGCAGTTCGGACGGCAATGAGCAGTTCTTC. Translated: CASSSDGNEQFF.